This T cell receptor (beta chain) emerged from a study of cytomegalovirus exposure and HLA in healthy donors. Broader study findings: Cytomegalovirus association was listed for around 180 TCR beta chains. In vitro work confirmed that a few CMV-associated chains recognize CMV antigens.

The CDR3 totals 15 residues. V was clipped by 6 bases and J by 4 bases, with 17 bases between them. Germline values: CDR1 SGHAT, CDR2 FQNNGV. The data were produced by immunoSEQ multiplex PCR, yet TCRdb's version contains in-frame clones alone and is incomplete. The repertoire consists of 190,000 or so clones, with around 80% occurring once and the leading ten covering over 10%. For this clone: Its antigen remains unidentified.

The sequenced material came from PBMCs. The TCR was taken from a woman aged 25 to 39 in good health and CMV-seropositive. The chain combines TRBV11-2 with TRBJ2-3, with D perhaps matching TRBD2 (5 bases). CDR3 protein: CASRPRNPAADTQYF. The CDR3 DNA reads TGTGCCAGCAGACCTAGAAACCCAGCGGCAGATACGCAGTATTTT.